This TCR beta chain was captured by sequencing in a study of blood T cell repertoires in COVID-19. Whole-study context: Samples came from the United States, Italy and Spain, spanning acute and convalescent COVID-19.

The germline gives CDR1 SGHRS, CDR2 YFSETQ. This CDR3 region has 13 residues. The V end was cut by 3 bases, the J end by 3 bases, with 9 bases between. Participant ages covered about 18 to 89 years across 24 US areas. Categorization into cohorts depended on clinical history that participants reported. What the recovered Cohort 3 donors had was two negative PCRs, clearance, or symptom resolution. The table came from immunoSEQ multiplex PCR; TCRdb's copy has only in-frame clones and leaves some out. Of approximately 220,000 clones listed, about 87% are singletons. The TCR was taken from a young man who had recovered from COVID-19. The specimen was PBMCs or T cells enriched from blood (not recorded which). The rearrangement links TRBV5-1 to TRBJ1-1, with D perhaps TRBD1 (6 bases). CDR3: CASSWKGDTEAFF. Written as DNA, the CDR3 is TGCGCCAGCAGCTGGAAGGGGGACACTGAAGCTTTCTTT.